This TCR beta chain appears in the sequencing data of a study of T cell responses to AZD1222 COVID-19 vaccine. In the study overall: Researchers grouped second doses given at about 4 or about 12 weeks into one pool.

Some clones are missing from TCRdb's copy, which holds only in-frame ones; the method was immunoSEQ multiplex PCR. The sample carries some 85,000 clones, approximately 90% recorded once. Note on this clone: No antigen is known for it.

The CDR3 has 14 amino acids. V was trimmed by 5 bases and J by 5 bases, leaving 12 bases between them. Germline CDR1 is SGHTA and CDR2 is FQGNSA. Study-wide points: Unmutated variant regions reportedly attract nearly half of all spike-specific TCRs.

The sample here was peripheral blood, taken on day 0 of AZD1222 vaccination. This sequence was found in an adult in good health. The chain is built from TRBV7-2 and TRBJ2-2; D is ambiguous. CDR3 region: CASSLSRVTGELFF. DNA for the CDR3: TGTGCCAGCAGCCTAAGTCGGGTTACCGGGGAGCTGTTTTTT.